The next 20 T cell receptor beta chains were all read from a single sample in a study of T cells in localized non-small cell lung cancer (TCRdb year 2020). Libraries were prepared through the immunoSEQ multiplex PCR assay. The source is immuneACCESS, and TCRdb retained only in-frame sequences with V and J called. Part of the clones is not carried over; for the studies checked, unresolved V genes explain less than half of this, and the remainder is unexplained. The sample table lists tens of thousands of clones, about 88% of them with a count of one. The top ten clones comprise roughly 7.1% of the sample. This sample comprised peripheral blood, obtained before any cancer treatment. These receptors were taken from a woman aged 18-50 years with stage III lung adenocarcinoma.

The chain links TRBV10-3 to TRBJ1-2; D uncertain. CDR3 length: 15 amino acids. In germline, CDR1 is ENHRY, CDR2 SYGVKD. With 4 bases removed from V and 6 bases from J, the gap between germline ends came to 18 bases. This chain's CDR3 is CAISVTVTSGDGYTF. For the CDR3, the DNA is TGTGCCATCAGTGTCACAGTCACTTCCGGGGATGGCTACACCTTC.

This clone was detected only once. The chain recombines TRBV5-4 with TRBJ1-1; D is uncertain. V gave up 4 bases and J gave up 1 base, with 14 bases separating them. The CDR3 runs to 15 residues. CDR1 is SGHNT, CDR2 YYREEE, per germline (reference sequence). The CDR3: CASSPGRQRNTEAFF. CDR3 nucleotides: TGTGCCAGCAGCCCCGGGAGGCAGCGGAACACTGAAGCTTTCTTT. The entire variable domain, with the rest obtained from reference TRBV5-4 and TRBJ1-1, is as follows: ETGVTQSPTHLIKTRGQQVTLRCSSQSGHNTVSWYQQALGQGPQFIFQYYREEENGRGNFPPRFSGLQFPNYSSELNVNALELDDSALYLCASSPGRQRNTEAFFGQGTRLTVV.

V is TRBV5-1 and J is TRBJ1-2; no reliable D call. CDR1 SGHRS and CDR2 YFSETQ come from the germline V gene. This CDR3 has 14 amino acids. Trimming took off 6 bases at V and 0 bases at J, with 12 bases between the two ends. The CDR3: CASTTDLANYGYTF. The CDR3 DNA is TGCGCCAGCACTACCGACCTAGCTAACTATGGCTACACCTTC.

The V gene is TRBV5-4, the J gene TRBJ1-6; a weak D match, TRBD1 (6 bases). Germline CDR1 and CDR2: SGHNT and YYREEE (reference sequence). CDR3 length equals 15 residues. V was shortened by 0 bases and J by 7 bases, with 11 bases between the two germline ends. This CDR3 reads CASSLAGGRNSPLHF. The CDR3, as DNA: TGTGCCAGCAGCTTGGCCGGGGGCAGGAATTCACCCCTCCACTTT.

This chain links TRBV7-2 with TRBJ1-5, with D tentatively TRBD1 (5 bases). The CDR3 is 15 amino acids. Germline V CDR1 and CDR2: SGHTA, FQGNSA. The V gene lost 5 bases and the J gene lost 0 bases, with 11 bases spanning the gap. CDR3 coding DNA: TGTGCCAGCAGCGTGCAGGGTTATAGCAATCAGCCCCAGCATTTT. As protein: CASSVQGYSNQPQHF.

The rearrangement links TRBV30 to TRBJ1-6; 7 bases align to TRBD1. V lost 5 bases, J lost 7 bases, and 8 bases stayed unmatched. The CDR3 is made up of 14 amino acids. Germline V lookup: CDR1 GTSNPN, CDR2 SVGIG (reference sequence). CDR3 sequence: CAWGIGQANSPLHF. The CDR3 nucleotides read TGTGCCTGGGGGATCGGACAGGCGAATTCACCCCTCCACTTT.

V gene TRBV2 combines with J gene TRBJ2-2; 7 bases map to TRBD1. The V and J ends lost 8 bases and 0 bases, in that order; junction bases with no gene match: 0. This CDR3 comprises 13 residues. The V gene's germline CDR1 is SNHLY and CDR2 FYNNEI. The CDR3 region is CASGTANTGELFF. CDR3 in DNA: TGTGCCAGCGGGACAGCGAACACCGGGGAGCTGTTTTTT.

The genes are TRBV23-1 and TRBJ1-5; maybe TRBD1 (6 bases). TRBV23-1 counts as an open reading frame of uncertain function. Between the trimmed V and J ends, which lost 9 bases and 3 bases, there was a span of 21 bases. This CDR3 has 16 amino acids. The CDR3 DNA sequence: TGCGCCAGAAAACTAGAAGGGGGGGCGATCAATCAGCCCCAGCATTTT. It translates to CARKLEGGAINQPQHF.

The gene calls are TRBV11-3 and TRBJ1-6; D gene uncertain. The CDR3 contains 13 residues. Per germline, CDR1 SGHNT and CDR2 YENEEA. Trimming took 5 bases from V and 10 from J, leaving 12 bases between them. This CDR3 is CASSLEAGSPLHF. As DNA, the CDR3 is TGTGCCAGCAGCCTGGAGGCGGGATCACCCCTCCACTTT.

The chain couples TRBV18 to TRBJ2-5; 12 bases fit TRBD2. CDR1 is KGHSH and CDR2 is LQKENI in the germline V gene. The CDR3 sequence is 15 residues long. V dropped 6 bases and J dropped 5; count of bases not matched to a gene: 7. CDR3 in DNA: TGTGCCAGCTCGTCGGGACTAGCGGGTCGCGAGACCCAGTACTTC. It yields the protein CASSSGLAGRETQYF.

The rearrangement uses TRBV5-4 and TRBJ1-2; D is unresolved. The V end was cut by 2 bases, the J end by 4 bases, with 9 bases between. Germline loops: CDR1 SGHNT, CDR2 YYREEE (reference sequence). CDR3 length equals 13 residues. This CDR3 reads CASSFKEGYGYTF. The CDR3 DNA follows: TGTGCCAGCAGCTTTAAGGAGGGCTATGGCTACACCTTC.

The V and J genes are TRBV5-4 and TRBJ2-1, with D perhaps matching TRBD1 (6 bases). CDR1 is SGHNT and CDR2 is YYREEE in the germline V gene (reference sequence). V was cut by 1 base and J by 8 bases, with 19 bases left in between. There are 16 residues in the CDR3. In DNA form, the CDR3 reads TGTGCCAGCAGCTTGTTTACCGGGACACACAAGGATGAGCAGTTCTTC. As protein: CASSLFTGTHKDEQFF.

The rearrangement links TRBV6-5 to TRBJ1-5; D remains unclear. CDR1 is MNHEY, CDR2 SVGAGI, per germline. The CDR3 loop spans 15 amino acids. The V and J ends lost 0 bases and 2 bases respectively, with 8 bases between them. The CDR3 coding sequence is TGTGCCAGCAGTTACTCGAGGTCACGCAATCAGCCCCAGCATTTT. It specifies CASSYSRSRNQPQHF.

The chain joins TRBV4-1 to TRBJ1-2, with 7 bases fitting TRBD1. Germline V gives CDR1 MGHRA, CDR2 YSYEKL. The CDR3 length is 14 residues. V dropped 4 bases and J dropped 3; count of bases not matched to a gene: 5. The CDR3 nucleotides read TGCGCCAGCAGCCCCACAGGGGAATACTATGGCTACACCTTC. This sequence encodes CASSPTGEYYGYTF.

DNA of the CDR3: TGTGCCAGCAGTGAATTGGGGGTTAGCAATCAGCCCCAGCATTTT. Its protein is CASSELGVSNQPQHF. J is TRBJ1-5 and V is TRBV2, with a possible D match to TRBD1 (5 bases). The V gene's germline CDR1 is SNHLY and CDR2 FYNNEI. The CDR3 spans 15 residues. Trimming shortened V by 2 bases and J by 0 bases, and 8 bases separated the two germline ends.

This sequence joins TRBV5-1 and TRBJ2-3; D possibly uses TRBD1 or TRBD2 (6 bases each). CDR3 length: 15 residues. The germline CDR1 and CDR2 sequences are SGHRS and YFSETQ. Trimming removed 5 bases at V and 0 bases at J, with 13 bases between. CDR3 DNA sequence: TGCGCCAGCAGGGTTGGCGGGACAAGCACAGATACGCAGTATTTT. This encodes CASRVGGTSTDTQYF.

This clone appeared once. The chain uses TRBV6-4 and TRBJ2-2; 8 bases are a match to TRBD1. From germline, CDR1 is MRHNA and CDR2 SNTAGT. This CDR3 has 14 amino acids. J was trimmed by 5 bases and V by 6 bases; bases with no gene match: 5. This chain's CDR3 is CASSAGQATGELFF. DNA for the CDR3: TGTGCCAGCAGCGCGGGACAGGCTACCGGGGAGCTGTTTTTT.

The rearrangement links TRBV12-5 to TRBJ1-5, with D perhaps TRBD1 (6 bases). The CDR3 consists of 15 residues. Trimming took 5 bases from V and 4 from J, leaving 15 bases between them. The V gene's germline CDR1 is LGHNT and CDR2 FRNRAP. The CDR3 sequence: CASGPGTIFNQPQHF. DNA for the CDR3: TGTGCTAGTGGTCCCGGGACAATCTTTAATCAGCCCCAGCATTTT.

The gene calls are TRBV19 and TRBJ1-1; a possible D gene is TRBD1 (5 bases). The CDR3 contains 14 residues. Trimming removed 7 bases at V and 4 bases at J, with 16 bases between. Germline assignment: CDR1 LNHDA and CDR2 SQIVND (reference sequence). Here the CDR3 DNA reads TGTGCCAGTATTCGGGGAGGGGTGGGCACTGAAGCTTTCTTT. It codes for CASIRGGVGTEAFF.

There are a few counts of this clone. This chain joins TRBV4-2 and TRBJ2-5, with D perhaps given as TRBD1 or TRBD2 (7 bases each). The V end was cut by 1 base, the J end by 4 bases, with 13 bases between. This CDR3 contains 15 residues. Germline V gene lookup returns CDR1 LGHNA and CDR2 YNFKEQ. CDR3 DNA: TGTGCCAGCAGCCAAGCGGCAGGGGGGGGAGAGACCCAGTACTTC. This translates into CASSQAAGGGETQYF.